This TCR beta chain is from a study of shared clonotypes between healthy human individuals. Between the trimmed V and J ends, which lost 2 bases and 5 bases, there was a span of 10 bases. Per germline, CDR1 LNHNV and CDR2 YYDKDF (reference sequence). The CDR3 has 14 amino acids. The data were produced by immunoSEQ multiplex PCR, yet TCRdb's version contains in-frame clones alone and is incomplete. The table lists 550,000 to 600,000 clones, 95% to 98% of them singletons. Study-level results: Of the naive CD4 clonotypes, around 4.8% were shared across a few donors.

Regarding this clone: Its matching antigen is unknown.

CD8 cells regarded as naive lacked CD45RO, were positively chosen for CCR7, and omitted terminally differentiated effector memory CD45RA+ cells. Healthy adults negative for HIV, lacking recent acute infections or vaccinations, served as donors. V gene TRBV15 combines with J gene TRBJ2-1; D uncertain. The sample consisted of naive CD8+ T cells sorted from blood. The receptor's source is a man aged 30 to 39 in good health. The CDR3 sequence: CATSRQVWDNEQFF. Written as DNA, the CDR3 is TGTGCCACCAGCAGACAGGTATGGGACAATGAGCAGTTCTTC.